This TCR beta chain derives from a study of Graves' ophthalmopathy and Graves' hyperthyroidism. Study in general: Sampling took place at initial diagnosis, with peripheral blood obtained before any treatment.

This clonotype was seen ten or more times. Its cognate antigen is unknown. Amplifying from RNA transcripts, the study obtained TCR beta CDR3 regions. Scientists carried out first-round RT-PCR using HTBI primers and then a second-round multiplex PCR. MiXCR, applied by TCRdb to the multiplex PCR reads, yields one record per CDR3 protein. Seen here are around 660,000 distinct CDR3 sequences, roughly two fifths observed once, and the top ten hold more than 2.5%. The study, taken as a whole, reports: Most expanded clonotypes in thyroid above 0.001 frequency also showed up in blood. The model's ophthalmopathy progression predictions had around 64% sensitivity and 72% to 80% specificity.

The CDR3 contains 16 residues. The V gene's germline CDR1 is SNHLY and CDR2 FYNNEI. Trimming shortened V by 4 bases and J by 6 bases, and 21 bases separated the two germline ends. The origin of this receptor is an adult man with Graves' ophthalmopathy. The genes are TRBV2 and TRBJ1-2; no clear D gene. The source material was peripheral blood. CDR3 nucleotide sequence: TGTGCCAGCAGTGCAACTCCTGAGTGGGCCGCAGATGGCTACACCTTC. Its protein is CASSATPEWAADGYTF.